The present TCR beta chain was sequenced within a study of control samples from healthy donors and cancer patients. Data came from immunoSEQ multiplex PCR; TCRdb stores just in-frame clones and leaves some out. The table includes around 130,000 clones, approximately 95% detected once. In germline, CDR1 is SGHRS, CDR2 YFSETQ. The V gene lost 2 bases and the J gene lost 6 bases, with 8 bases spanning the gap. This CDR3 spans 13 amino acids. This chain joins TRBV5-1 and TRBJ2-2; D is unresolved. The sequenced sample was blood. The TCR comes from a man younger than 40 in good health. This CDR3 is CASSFVGSGELFF. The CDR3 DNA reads TGCGCCAGCAGCTTCGTGGGTTCCGGGGAGCTGTTTTTT.